Included here is one T cell receptor beta chain sequence, with context. The target antigen is unknown. Sequencing used immunoSEQ multiplex PCR; TCRdb keeps in-frame clones, though not all of them. The table lists over 300,000 clones, under 90% of them singletons. Treatment here: around 19 received Ad26.COV2.S at low or high dose, single or two shots; about five received placebo; per-sample allocation not given. Samples were taken on day 63 after the first vaccine or placebo injection. In Boston, an adult donor aged 18-55 years took part. The data derive from a study of Ad26.COV2.S vaccination and SARS-CoV-2 variants. Study at large: Ad26.COV2.S arm of COV1001 included the donor. Study-wide results and limits: Breadth of non-spike TCRs did not differ between vaccinees and placebo recipients.

The receptor was derived from a person between 18 and 65 years old who received the Ad26.COV2.S COVID-19 vaccine or a placebo. The starting material was peripheral blood, obtained in a trial of Ad26.COV2.S vaccine versus placebo.

The CDR3 DNA reads as TGTGCCAGCAGCCGCTTAAGAGGGGCAGGGGAGCAGTACTTC. It is translated as CASSRLRGAGEQYF. The chain joins TRBV7-2 to TRBJ2-7; D possibly matches TRBD1 or TRBD2 (5 bases each). This CDR3 has 14 residues. Germline-derived CDR1 and CDR2 are SGHTA and FQGNSA. Between the trimmed V and J ends, which lost 5 bases and 7 bases, there was a span of 18 bases. Supplemented by reference TRBV7-2 and TRBJ2-7, the full variable domain reads GAGVSQSPSNKVTEKGKDVELRCDPISGHTALYWYRQSLGQGLEFLIYFQGNSAPDKSGLPSDRFSAERTGGSVSTLTIQRTQQEDSAVYLCASSRLRGAGEQYFGPGTRLTVT.